This T cell receptor beta chain was sequenced for a study of CXCR3-negative and CXCR3-positive naive CD8 T cells. UMI-labeled 5' RACE TRB cDNA libraries were prepared from the cells. After re-calling the 5' RACE reads, TCRdb lists one entry per CDR3 protein, DNA absent. The table lists 4,500 to 7,000 distinct CDR3 sequences. Its frequency marks this clonotype as medium-sized. Antigen specificity is unknown. Findings and limits, study-wide: Post-cryopreservation CXCR3 expression was partly diminished, and the bulk of assays employed fresh PBMCs.

This CDR3 has 12 residues. CDR1 is MNHNY, CDR2 SVGAGI, per germline (reference sequence). The sequence was obtained from a human donor in good health. Some clones in this sample may be carry-over from other donors' samples. The sequenced sample consisted of naive CXCR3- CD8+ T cells from blood. The subset denotes: CD45RO-CCR7+CD27+CD95- naive CD8+ T cells lacking CXCR3 (TNR3-). The V call is TRBV6-6, the J call TRBJ1-2. The CDR3 sequence is CALGGDLNGYTF.